The 11 T cell receptor beta chains presented below share a single source sample, sequenced in a study of follicular helper T cells after annual influenza vaccination. The repertoire was sequenced with immunoSEQ multiplex PCR; TCRdb's copy has only in-frame clones and lacks some. The repertoire holds more than 10,000 clones, over 75% seen once, with approximately 0.88% in the top ten. Sample: CXCR5- memory CD4+ T cells sorted from blood, taken 6 weeks after influenza vaccination. These receptors were obtained from an adult who received the influenza vaccine.

This clone occurred once. CDR3 bases: TGTGCCAGCTCCCGAGAAGTGGATCCGAACACTGAAGCTTTCTTT. It translates to CASSREVDPNTEAFF. V usage is TRBV18 and J usage is TRBJ1-1; D call uncertain. In germline, CDR1 is KGHSH, CDR2 LQKENI. This CDR3 has 15 residues. Trimming cost V 6 bases and J 1 base, with 15 bases left between them.

This chain connects TRBV5-4 to TRBJ1-3, with D uncertain. The CDR3 is 14 residues long. Looked up from germline, CDR1 is SGHNT and CDR2 is YYREEE (reference sequence). Trimming shortened V by 3 bases and J by 2 bases, and 9 bases separated the two germline ends. CDR3 sequence (DNA): TGTGCCAGCAGCTCCGACGGTCCTGGAAACACCATATATTTT. This encodes CASSSDGPGNTIYF. The full variable domain, with the rest looked up from reference TRBV5-4 and TRBJ1-3, is ETGVTQSPTHLIKTRGQQVTLRCSSQSGHNTVSWYQQALGQGPQFIFQYYREEENGRGNFPPRFSGLQFPNYSSELNVNALELDDSALYLCASSSDGPGNTIYFGEGSWLTVV.

The V gene is TRBV10-3, the J gene TRBJ1-3; D unclear. The V gene lost 2 bases and the J gene lost 0 bases, with 5 bases spanning the gap. This CDR3 has 14 amino acids. The germline V gene encodes CDR1 ENHRY and CDR2 SYGVKD. The CDR3: CAISEDNSGNTIYF. The CDR3, as DNA: TGTGCCATCAGTGAGGACAACTCTGGAAACACCATATATTTT.

This clone occurred a few times. The gene calls are TRBV5-5 and TRBJ2-7; a weak D match, TRBD2 (6 bases). From germline, CDR1 is SGHKS and CDR2 YYEKEE (reference sequence). CDR3 length equals 13 residues. Trimming shortened V by 0 bases and J by 9 bases, and 13 bases separated the two germline ends. The CDR3 sequence is CASSLGGAGPQYF. CDR3 in DNA: TGTGCCAGCAGCTTGGGCGGCGCGGGGCCGCAGTACTTC.

The rearrangement links TRBV29-1 to TRBJ2-5; D perhaps matches TRBD1 (5 bases). Germline CDR1 reads SQVTM; CDR2 reads ANQGSEA. Trimming shortened V by 2 bases and J by 5 bases, and 18 bases separated the two germline ends. This CDR3 is 15 amino acids long. CDR3 DNA: TGCAGCGTTGAAAGGGGCCGCGGTGCTCGGGAGACCCAGTACTTC. Protein: CSVERGRGARETQYF. The full variable domain, in which reference TRBV29-1 and TRBJ2-5 provide the parts outside the CDR3, is SAVISQKPSRDICQRGTSLTIQCQVDSQVTMMFWYRQQPGQSLTLIATANQGSEATYESGFVIDKFPISRPNLTFSTLTVSNMSPEDSSIYLCSVERGRGARETQYFGPGTRLLVL.

The gene calls are TRBV7-3 and TRBJ2-6; D might be TRBD1 (5 bases). The CDR3 sequence is 16 residues long. CDR1 SGHTA and CDR2 FQGTGA come from the germline V gene. The V and J ends lost 2 bases and 2 bases respectively, with 10 bases between them. CDR3 residues: CASSLPTGAGANVLTF. The CDR3 DNA is TGTGCCAGCAGCTTACCAACAGGTGCTGGGGCCAACGTCCTGACTTTC.

The chain has TRBV7-8 and TRBJ1-1; 7 nucleotides agree with TRBD1. Germline V gene lookup returns CDR1 SGHVS and CDR2 FQNEAQ. The CDR3 consists of 13 residues. V shed 7 bases and J 5 bases; nucleotides not matched to a gene: 7. The CDR3 bases are TGTGCCAGCACGCCCCCAGGGGGGACTGAAGCTTTCTTT. This gives the protein CASTPPGGTEAFF.

There are a few counts of this clone. The chain joins TRBV28 to TRBJ2-7, with 7 bases fitting TRBD2. Germline V CDR1 and CDR2: MDHEN, SYDVKM. The J segment lost 1 base and the V segment lost 6 bases, leaving 9 bases of the junction unmatched. The CDR3 runs 15 residues. The CDR3: CASSLGGAPSYEQYF. Written as DNA, the CDR3 is TGTGCCAGCAGCTTGGGAGGGGCCCCGTCCTACGAGCAGTACTTC.

The rearrangement uses TRBV19 and TRBJ1-5; TRBD1 matches 7 bases. The length of the CDR3 is 13 residues. CDR1 is LNHDA and CDR2 is SQIVND in the germline V gene (reference sequence). The ends lost 7 bases at V and 4 bases at J; junction bases unmatched: 4. The CDR3 here is CASMDRINQPQHF. For the CDR3, the DNA is TGTGCCAGTATGGACAGGATTAATCAGCCCCAGCATTTT.

There are a few counts of this clone. This chain uses TRBV5-1 with TRBJ2-7; 8 bases agree with TRBD1. V was pared by 4 bases and J by 2 bases, with 11 bases of the junction left unmatched. Germline assignment: CDR1 SGHRS and CDR2 YFSETQ. The length of the CDR3 is 16 residues. CDR3 amino acids: CASSLHPGQVPYEQYF. CDR3 coding DNA: TGCGCCAGCAGCCTTCACCCGGGACAGGTACCCTACGAGCAGTACTTC.

This clone was picked up a small number of times. The chain uses TRBV7-9 and TRBJ1-2; the D gene is possibly TRBD1 (6 bases). This CDR3 contains 13 residues. Germline CDR1 SEHNR, CDR2 FQNEAQ (reference sequence). V lost 3 bases to trimming and J lost 4 bases, with 9 bases between them. Here the CDR3 reads CASSFQGIYGYTF. CDR3 bases: TGTGCCAGCAGCTTCCAGGGGATCTATGGCTACACCTTC.